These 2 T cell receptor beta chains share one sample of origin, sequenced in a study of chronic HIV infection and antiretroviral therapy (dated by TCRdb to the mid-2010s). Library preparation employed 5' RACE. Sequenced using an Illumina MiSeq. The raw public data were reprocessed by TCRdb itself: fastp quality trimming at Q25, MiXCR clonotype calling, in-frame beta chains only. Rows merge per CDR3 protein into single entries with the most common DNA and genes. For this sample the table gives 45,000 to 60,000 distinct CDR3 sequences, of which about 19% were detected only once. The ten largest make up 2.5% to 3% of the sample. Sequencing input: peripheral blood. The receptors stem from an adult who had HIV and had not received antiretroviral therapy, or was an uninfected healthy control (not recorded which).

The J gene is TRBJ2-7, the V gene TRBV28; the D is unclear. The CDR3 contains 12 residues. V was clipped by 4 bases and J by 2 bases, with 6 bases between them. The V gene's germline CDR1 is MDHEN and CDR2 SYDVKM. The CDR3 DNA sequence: TGTGCCAGCAGTTCCCGCCCCTACGAGCAGTACTTC. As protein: CASSSRPYEQYF. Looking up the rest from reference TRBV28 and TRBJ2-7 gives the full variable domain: DVKVTQSSRYLVKRTGEKVFLECVQDMDHENMFWYRQDPGLGLRLIYFSYDVKMKEKGDIPEGYSVSREKKERFSLILESASTNQTSMYLCASSSRPYEQYFGPGTRLTVT.

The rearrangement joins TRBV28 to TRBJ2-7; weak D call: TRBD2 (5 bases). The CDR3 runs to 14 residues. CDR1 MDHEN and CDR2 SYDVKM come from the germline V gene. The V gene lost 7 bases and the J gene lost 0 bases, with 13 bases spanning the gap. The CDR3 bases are TGTGCCAGCACCCCACAGCGGAGCTCCTACGAGCAGTACTTC. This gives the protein CASTPQRSSYEQYF. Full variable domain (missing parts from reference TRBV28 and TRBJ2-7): DVKVTQSSRYLVKRTGEKVFLECVQDMDHENMFWYRQDPGLGLRLIYFSYDVKMKEKGDIPEGYSVSREKKERFSLILESASTNQTSMYLCASTPQRSSYEQYFGPGTRLTVT.